This entry lists 9 T cell receptor beta chains sequenced from one sample in a study of T cell responses to AZD1222 COVID-19 vaccine. The data were produced by immunoSEQ multiplex PCR, yet TCRdb's version contains in-frame clones alone and is incomplete. This sample has 45,000 to 70,000 clones, with approximately 88% found just once. This material consisted of peripheral blood, taken 28 days after the second AZD1222 dose. The source is an adult who received the AZD1222 COVID-19 vaccine.

CDR3 DNA sequence: TGTGCCAGCAGCCGAGAAACAGAGTATGGCTACACCTTC. This encodes CASSRETEYGYTF. The chain is built from TRBV14 and TRBJ1-2, with D unresolved. Germline V gene sequence: CDR1 SGHDN, CDR2 FVKESK. The CDR3 sequence is 13 residues long. Trimming removed 4 bases at V and 5 bases at J, with 11 bases between.

This clone is a singleton in its sample. The chain employs TRBV5-6 and TRBJ2-5; D might be TRBD1 (6 bases). The length of the CDR3 is 15 residues. Trimming cost V 2 bases and J 5 bases, with 16 bases left between them. Germline CDR1 SGHDT, CDR2 YYEEEE. The CDR3 spells CASSFSQGSWETQYF. The CDR3 bases are TGTGCCAGCAGCTTCTCTCAGGGGTCTTGGGAGACCCAGTACTTC.

The chain joins TRBV4-1 to TRBJ2-1; 7 bases fit TRBD1. V lost 1 base and J lost 5; bases outside the gene matches: 11. Germline V gives CDR1 MGHRA, CDR2 YSYEKL. CDR3 length equals 17 residues. The CDR3 here is CASSQAKTGLHHNEQFF. The CDR3 coding sequence is TGCGCCAGCAGCCAAGCAAAGACAGGGTTACACCACAATGAGCAGTTCTTC.

This clone was seen more than once but under ten times. The chain combines TRBV2 with TRBJ2-7, with TRBD1 as a possible D gene (5 bases). The CDR3 is 14 residues long. The germline V gene has CDR1 SNHLY and CDR2 FYNNEI. Trimming removed 4 bases from V and 1 base from J, with 11 bases in between. The CDR3: CASSARVGSYEQYF. The CDR3 coding sequence is TGTGCCAGCAGTGCCAGGGTGGGATCCTACGAGCAGTACTTC.

The rearrangement joins TRBV18 to TRBJ2-5; D not resolved. Germline values: CDR1 KGHSH, CDR2 LQKENI. This CDR3 has 16 amino acids. Deletions cut 2 bases from V and 1 base from J, with 14 bases between. Written as DNA, the CDR3 is TGTGCCAGCTCACCATCTGGGTCGATCTTCCAAGAGACCCAGTACTTC. This translates into CASSPSGSIFQETQYF.

The J gene is TRBJ2-7, the V gene TRBV18; 9 bases match TRBD2. Germline CDR1 is KGHSH and CDR2 is LQKENI. The CDR3 has 16 residues. Trimming cost V 6 bases and J 1 base; bases outside gene matches: 10. The CDR3 coding sequence is TGTGCCAGCTCCGCCCGTACGACTAGCGGTTCCTACGAGCAGTACTTC. Its protein is CASSARTTSGSYEQYF.

The rearrangement joins TRBV21-1 to TRBJ2-1; the table's D call of TRBD2 was not tested on the DNA. TRBV21-1 is recorded as a pseudogene. The CDR3 is made up of 14 amino acids. CDR3 loop: CASVTSGSTNEQFF. The CDR3 nucleotides are TGTGCCAGCGTTACTAGCGGGAGTACTAATGAGCAGTTCTTC.

The chain links TRBV10-3 to TRBJ2-3, with 8 bases matching TRBD2. Per the germline V gene, CDR1 is ENHRY and CDR2 is SYGVKD. The CDR3 runs to 15 residues. The V gene end was trimmed by 2 bases and the J gene end by 6 bases; junction bases not matched to a gene: 7. The CDR3 reads CAISEPGTRGDTQYF. The CDR3 DNA reads as TGTGCCATCAGTGAGCCCGGGACTAGAGGCGATACGCAGTATTTT.

The gene calls are TRBV11-3 and TRBJ2-1, with D perhaps assigned TRBD1 or TRBD2 (5 bases each). The CDR3 loop spans 13 amino acids. Trimming took 5 bases from V and 6 from J, leaving 11 bases between them. Germline CDR1 reads SGHNT; CDR2 reads YENEEA. The CDR3 DNA reads as TGTGCCAGCAGCCCGGGACCTAGCAATGAGCAGTTCTTC. It codes for CASSPGPSNEQFF.